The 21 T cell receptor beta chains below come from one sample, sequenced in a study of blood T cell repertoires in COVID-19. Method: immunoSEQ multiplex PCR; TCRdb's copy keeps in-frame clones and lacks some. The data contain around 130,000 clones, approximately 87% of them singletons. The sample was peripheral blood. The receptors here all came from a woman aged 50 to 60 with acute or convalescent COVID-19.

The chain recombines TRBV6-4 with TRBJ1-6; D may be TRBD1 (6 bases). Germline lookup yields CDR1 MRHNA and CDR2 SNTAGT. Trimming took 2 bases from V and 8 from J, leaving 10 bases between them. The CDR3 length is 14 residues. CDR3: CASSDGQGYSPLHF. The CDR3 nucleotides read TGTGCCAGCAGTGACGGGCAGGGGTATTCACCCCTCCACTTT.

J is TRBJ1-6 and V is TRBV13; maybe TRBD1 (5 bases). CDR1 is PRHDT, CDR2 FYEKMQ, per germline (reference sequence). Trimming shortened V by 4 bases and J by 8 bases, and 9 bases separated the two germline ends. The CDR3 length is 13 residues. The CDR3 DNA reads TGTGCCAGCAGCTCGGACAATCATTCACCCCTCCACTTT. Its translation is CASSSDNHSPLHF.

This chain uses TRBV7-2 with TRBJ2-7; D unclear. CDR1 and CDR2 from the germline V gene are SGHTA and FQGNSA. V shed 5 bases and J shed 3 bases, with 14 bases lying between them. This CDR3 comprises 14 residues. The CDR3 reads CASSLGSKYYEQYF. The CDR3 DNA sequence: TGTGCCAGCAGCCTAGGTTCTAAGTACTACGAGCAGTACTTC.

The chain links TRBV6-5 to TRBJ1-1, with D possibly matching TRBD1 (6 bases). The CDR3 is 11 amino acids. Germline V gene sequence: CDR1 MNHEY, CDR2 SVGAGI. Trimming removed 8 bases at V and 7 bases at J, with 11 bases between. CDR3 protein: CASEDRLEAFF. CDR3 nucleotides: TGTGCCAGCGAGGACAGACTTGAAGCTTTCTTT.

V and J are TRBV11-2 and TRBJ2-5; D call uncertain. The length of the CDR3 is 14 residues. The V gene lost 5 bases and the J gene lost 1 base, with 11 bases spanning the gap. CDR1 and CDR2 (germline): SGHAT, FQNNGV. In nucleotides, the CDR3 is TGTGCCAGCAGCCCCCTGGAGCGCCAAGAGACCCAGTACTTC. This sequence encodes CASSPLERQETQYF.

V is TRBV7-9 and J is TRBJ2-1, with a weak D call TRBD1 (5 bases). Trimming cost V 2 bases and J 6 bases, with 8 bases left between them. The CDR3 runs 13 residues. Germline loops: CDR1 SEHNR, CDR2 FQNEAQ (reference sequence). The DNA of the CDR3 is TGTGCCAGCAGCTTATGGGGCCTCAATGAGCAGTTCTTC. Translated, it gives CASSLWGLNEQFF. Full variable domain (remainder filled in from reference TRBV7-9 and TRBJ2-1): DTGVSQNPRHKITKRGQNVTFRCDPISEHNRLYWYRQTLGQGPEFLTYFQNEAQLEKSRLLSDRFSAERPKGSFSTLEIQRTEQGDSAMYLCASSLWGLNEQFFGPGTRLTVL.

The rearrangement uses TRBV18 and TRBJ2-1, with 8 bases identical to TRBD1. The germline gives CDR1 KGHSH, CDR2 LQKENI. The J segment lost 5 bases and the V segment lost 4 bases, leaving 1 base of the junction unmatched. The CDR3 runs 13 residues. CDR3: CASSRDRNNEQFF. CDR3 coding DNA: TGTGCCAGCTCACGGGACAGGAACAATGAGCAGTTCTTC.

CDR3 DNA sequence: TGTGCCAGCAGTTACGGAGGGGAAGAGACCCAGTACTTC. Protein sequence: CASSYGGEETQYF. The chain couples TRBV6-2 or TRBV6-3 to TRBJ2-5, with D maybe TRBD2 (6 bases). There are 13 residues in the CDR3. From germline, CDR1 is MNHEY and CDR2 SVGEGT. Trimming took 2 bases from V and 3 from J, leaving 7 bases between them.

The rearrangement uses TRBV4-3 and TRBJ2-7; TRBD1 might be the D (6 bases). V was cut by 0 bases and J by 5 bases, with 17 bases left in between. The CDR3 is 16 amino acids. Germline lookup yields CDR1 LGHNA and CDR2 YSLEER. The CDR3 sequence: CASSQDRVQGSHEQYF. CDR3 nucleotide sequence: TGCGCCAGCAGCCAAGATCGAGTACAGGGAAGCCACGAGCAGTACTTC.

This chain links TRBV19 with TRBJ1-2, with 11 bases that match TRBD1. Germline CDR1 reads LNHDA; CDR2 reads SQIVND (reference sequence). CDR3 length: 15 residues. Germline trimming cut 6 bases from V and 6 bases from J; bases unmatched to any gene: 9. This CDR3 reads CASRDGQGATNGYTF. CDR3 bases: TGTGCCAGTAGGGACGGACAGGGGGCAACAAATGGCTACACCTTC. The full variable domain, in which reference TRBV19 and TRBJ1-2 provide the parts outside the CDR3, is DGGITQSPKYLFRKEGQNVTLSCEQNLNHDAMYWYRQDPGQGLRLIYYSQIVNDFQKGDIAEGYSVSREKKESFPLTVTSAQKNPTAFYLCASRDGQGATNGYTFGSGTRLTVV.

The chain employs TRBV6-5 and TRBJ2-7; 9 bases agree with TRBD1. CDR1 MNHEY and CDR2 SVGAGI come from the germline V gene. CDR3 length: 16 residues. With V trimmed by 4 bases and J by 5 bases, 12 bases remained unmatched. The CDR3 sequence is CASSFLPGQGRDEQYF. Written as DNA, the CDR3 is TGTGCCAGCAGTTTTCTTCCGGGACAGGGTAGGGACGAGCAGTACTTC.

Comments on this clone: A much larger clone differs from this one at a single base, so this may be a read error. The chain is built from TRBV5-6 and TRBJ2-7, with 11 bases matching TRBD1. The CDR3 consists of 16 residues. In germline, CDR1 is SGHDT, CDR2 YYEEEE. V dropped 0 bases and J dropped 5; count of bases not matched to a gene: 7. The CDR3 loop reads CASSLGGTGGGHEQYF. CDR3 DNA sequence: TGTGCCAGCAGCTTGGGTGGGACAGGGGGGGGTCACGAGCAGTACTTC. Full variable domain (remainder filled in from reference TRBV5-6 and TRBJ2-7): DAGVTQSPTHLIKTRGQQVTLRCSPKSGHDTVSWYQQALGQGPQFIFQYYEEEERQRGNFPDRFSGHQFPNYSSELNVNALLLGDSALYLCASSLGGTGGGHEQYFGPGTRLTVT.

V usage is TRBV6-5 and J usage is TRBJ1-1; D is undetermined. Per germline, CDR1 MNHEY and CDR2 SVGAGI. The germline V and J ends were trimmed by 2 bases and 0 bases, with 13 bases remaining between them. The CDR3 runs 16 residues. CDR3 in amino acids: CASSYRGSALNTEAFF. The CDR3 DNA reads TGTGCCAGCAGTTACCGAGGGTCCGCGTTGAACACTGAAGCTTTCTTT.

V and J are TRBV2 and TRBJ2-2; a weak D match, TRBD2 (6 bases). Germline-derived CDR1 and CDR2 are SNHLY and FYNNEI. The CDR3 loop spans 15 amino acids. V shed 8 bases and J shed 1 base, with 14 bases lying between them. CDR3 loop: CASRSREENTGELFF. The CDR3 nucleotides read TGTGCCAGCCGGTCGAGGGAGGAGAACACCGGGGAGCTGTTTTTT.

The CDR3, as DNA: TGTGCCAGCAGGGACGGACAGGGGGCGCGAGACACTGAAGCTTTCTTT. Translation gives CASRDGQGARDTEAFF. V usage is TRBV6-6 and J usage is TRBJ1-1; 11 bases match TRBD1. The CDR3 contains 16 residues. Germline lookup yields CDR1 MNHNY and CDR2 SVGAGI (reference sequence). V lost 6 bases, J lost 3 bases, and 9 bases stayed unmatched.

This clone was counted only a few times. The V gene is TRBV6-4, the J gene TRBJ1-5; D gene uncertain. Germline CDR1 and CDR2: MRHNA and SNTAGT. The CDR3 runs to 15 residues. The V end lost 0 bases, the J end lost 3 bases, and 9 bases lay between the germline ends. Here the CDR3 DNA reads TGTGCCAGCAGTGACTCGGCCTCCCCCAATCAGCCCCAGCATTTT. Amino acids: CASSDSASPNQPQHF.

CDR3 DNA: TGTGCCACCAGCCAAAAAAAAGGAGGGATGAACACTGAAGCTTTCTTT. This encodes CATSQKKGGMNTEAFF. This rearrangement joins TRBV15 to TRBJ1-1; no clear D. Looked up from germline, CDR1 is LNHNV and CDR2 is YYDKDF (reference sequence). This CDR3 has 16 residues. V was trimmed by 5 bases and J by 0 bases, leaving 16 bases between them.

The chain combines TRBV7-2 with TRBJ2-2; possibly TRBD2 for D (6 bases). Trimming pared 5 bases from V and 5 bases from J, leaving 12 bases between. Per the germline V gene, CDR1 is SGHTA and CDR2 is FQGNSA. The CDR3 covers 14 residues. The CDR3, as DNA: TGTGCCAGCAGCCCGAGTGGGGGGACCGGGGAGCTGTTTTTT. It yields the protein CASSPSGGTGELFF.

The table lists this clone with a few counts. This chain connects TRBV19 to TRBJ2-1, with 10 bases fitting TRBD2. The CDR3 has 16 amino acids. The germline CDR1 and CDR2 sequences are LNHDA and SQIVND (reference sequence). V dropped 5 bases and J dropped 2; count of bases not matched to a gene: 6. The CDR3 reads CASSPLAGVAYNEQFF. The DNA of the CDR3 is TGTGCCAGTAGTCCCCTAGCGGGGGTCGCCTACAATGAGCAGTTCTTC.

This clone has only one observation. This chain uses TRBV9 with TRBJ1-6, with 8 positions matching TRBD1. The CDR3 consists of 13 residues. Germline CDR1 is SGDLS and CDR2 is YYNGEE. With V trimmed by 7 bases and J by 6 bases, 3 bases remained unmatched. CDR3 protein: CASGGQGNSPLHF. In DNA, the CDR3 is TGTGCCAGCGGCGGACAGGGTAATTCACCCCTCCACTTT.

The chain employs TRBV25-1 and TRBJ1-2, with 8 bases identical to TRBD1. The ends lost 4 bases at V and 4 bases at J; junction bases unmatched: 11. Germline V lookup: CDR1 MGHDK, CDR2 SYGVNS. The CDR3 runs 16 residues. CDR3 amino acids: CASSGTPGQAGYGYTF. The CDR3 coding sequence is TGTGCCAGCAGTGGTACCCCGGGACAGGCGGGCTATGGCTACACCTTC.